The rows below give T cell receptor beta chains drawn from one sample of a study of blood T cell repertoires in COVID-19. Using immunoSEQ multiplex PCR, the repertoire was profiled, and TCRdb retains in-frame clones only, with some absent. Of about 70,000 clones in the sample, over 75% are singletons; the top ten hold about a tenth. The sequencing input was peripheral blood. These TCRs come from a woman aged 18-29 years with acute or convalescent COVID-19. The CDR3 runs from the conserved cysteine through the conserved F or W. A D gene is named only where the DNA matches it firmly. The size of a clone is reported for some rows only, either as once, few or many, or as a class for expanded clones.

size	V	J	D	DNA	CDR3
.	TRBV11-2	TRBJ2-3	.	TGTGCCAGCAGCTTAGAGTTACTTACAGATACGCAGTATTTT	CASSLELLTDTQYF
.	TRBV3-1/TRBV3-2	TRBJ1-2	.	TGTGCCAGCAGCCAAGATCCCCGGGGTGGCTACACCTTC	CASSQDPRGGYTF
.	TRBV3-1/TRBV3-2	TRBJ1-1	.	TGTGCCAGCAGCCAAGATGGGGGCGGGTTCATGAACACTGAAGCTTTCTTT	CASSQDGGGFMNTEAFF
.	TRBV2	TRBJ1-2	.	TGTGCCAGCAGTGAATCTATCAGACTTAACTATGGCTACACCTTC	CASSESIRLNYGYTF
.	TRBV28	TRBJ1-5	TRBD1	TGTGCCAGCAGGGCCGGGACAGGGATCGAGCAGCCCCAGCATTTT	CASRAGTGIEQPQHF
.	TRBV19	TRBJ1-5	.	TGTGCCAGTAGTATAGCGGCAGGGGGCAATCAGCCCCAGCATTTT	CASSIAAGGNQPQHF
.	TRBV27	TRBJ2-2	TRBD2	TGTGCCAGCAGTTTTTTAGGACTAGCGGGGGCGAACACCGGGGAGCTGTTTTTT	CASSFLGLAGANTGELFF
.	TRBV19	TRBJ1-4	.	TGTGCCAGTAGTATTAACAGTGCAACTAATGAAAAACTGTTTTTT	CASSINSATNEKLFF
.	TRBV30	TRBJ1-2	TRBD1	TGTGCCTGGGACAGGGGGCGAAGTTCTTATGGCTACACCTTC	CAWDRGRSSYGYTF
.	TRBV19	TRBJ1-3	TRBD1	TGTGCCAGTAGCCCCAGGGGGGCTCCAGGAAACACCATATATTTT	CASSPRGAPGNTIYF
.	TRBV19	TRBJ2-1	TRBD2	TGTGCCAGTAGTATACTAGCGGACTCCTACAATGAGCAGTTCTTC	CASSILADSYNEQFF
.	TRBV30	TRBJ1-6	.	TGTGCCTGGACCCACTACACCGCGGAGGGGTCACCCCTCCACTTT	CAWTHYTAEGSPLHF
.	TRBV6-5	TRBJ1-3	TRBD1	TGTGCCAGCAGCCGTGGACAGGCCGGAAACACCATATATTTT	CASSRGQAGNTIYF
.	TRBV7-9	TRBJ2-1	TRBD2	TGTGCCAGCAGCAGAATTCCTAGCGGGGGGGATGAGCAGTTCTTC	CASSRIPSGGDEQFF
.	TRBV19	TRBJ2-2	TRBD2	TGTGCCAGTAGTCTCGCGGGACTAGCGGGGGCCATAAACACCGGGGAGCTGTTTTTT	CASSLAGLAGAINTGELFF
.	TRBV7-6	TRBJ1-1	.	TGTGCCAGCAGCTTAACAGGGCAAAGTGAAGCTTTCTTT	CASSLTGQSEAFF
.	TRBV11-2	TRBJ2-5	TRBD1	TGTGCCAACGAGATCACCCGGGACAGGGGTTGGGAAGAGACCCAGTACTTC	CANEITRDRGWEETQYF
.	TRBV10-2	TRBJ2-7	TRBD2	TGCGCCAGCAAAAAGCGGGGGGGGTCCTACGAGCAGTACTTC	CASKKRGGSYEQYF
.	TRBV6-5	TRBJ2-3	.	TGTGCCAGCAATCTCCGGGACTCTAGCACAGATACGCAGTATTTT	CASNLRDSSTDTQYF
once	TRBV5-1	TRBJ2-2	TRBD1	TGCGCCAGCAGCTGGGGGACAGGGATGGCCGGGGAGCTGTTTTTT	CASSWGTGMAGELFF
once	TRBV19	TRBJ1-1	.	TGTGCCAGTAGTATGAGGCGGGGGAACGGCATGAACACTGAAGCTTTCTTT	CASSMRRGNGMNTEAFF
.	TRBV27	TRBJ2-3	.	TGTGCCAGCAGTATGTCTAGCACAGATACGCAGTATTTT	CASSMSSTDTQYF
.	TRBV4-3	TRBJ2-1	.	TGCGCCAGCAGCCAACATAGGGACAGGGAACTAGCGGGAACCTACAATGAGCAGTTCTTC	CASSQHRDRELAGTYNEQFF
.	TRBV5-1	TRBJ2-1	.	TGCGCCAGCAGCCAAGAGAGTATGTCCTACAATGAGCAGTTCTTC	CASSQESMSYNEQFF
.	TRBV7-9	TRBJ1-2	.	TGTGCCAGCAGCATGTCAGGGTCTGGCTATGGCTACACCTTC	CASSMSGSGYGYTF
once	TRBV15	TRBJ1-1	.	TGTGCCACCAGCAGAGTTCCTTTGGGGGGGTTCGGAGGCATGAACACTGAAGCTTTCTTT	CATSRVPLGGFGGMNTEAFF
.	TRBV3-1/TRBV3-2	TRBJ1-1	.	TGTGCCAGCAGCCTCCAGGGCAGAAACACTGAAGCTTTCTTT	CASSLQGRNTEAFF
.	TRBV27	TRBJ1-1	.	TGTGCCAGCAGTTTAAAGGGGAGGGACACTGAAGCTTTCTTT	CASSLKGRDTEAFF
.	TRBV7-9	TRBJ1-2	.	TGTGCCAGCAGCCCAGTAACAGTTCCTATTGACTATGGCTACACCTTC	CASSPVTVPIDYGYTF
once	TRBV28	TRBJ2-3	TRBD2	TGTGCCAGCAGTCAAAGGACTAGCGGCTTCACAGATACGCAGTATTTT	CASSQRTSGFTDTQYF